The sequence of this T cell receptor beta chain was determined in a study of glioma-infiltrating T cells after dendritic cell vaccination. Study-wide background: Glioblastoma patients came from Phase I and II dendritic cell vaccination trials. General study findings and limits: Only a small number of patients had complete blood and tumor samples.

This clone has only a few counts. No antigen is known for it. The CDR3 is 16 amino acids. V trimming: 4 bases; J trimming: 6 bases; junction bases outside the gene matches: 9. Germline CDR1 is SGHAT and CDR2 is FQNNGV. Method: immunoSEQ multiplex PCR; TCRdb's copy keeps in-frame clones and lacks some. Among about 64,000 clones listed, around four fifths were seen once. The chain couples TRBV11-2 to TRBJ2-5, with 12 bases aligning to TRBD2. The source is a human donor with glioblastoma. The specimen was blood, collected before dendritic cell vaccination. The CDR3 loop is CASSSSSGGAKQTQYF. CDR3 sequence (DNA): TGTGCCAGCAGCTCCTCTAGCGGGGGGGCGAAACAGACCCAGTACTTC.